The next 27 T cell receptor beta chains were all read from a single sample in a study of cytomegalovirus exposure and HLA in healthy donors. Primers included in the PCR were 60 Vbeta and 13 Jbeta primers. The table came from immunoSEQ multiplex PCR; TCRdb's copy has only in-frame clones and leaves some out. The data contain approximately 160,000 clones, around 68% of them singletons. The sequenced sample consisted of PBMCs. The source of these receptors is a man aged 45-65 years in good health and CMV-seronegative.

The chain links TRBV28 to TRBJ2-1; weak D call: TRBD1 (6 bases). Looked up from germline, CDR1 is MDHEN and CDR2 is SYDVKM. Trimming left V 6 bases short and J 6 bases short, with 21 bases between. This CDR3 has 16 amino acids. The CDR3 bases are TGTGCCAGCAGGAACCATGGGACAAGAGCCGCCAATGAGCAGTTCTTC. Its translation is CASRNHGTRAANEQFF.

As DNA, the CDR3 is TGTGCCAGCATCCCGACTGCCCTAGGTGAAGCTTTCTTT. Translating gives CASIPTALGEAFF. The rearrangement joins TRBV6-4 to TRBJ1-1; no clear D. Trimming shortened V by 7 bases and J by 7 bases, and 16 bases separated the two germline ends. The germline CDR1 and CDR2 sequences are MRHNA and SNTAGT. CDR3 size: 13 residues.

V is TRBV4-2 and J is TRBJ1-6; 10 bases map to TRBD1. V shed 3 bases and J 7 bases; nucleotides not matched to a gene: 12. This CDR3 comprises 18 residues. From germline, CDR1 is LGHNA and CDR2 YNFKEQ. CDR3 DNA: TGTGCCAGCAGCCAGGACTTTGGGGGGACAGGGGTAAATTCACCCCTCCACTTT. It translates to CASSQDFGGTGVNSPLHF.

This chain connects TRBV27 to TRBJ1-5, with D possibly TRBD1 on 6 matching bases. CDR1 is MNHEY and CDR2 is SMNVEV in the germline V gene (reference sequence). The length of the CDR3 is 21 residues. Between the trimmed V and J ends, which lost 5 bases and 1 base, there was a span of 30 bases. The CDR3 sequence is CASSPYNPLRRGTGSNQPQHF. Written as DNA, the CDR3 is TGTGCCAGCAGTCCGTATAACCCCCTACGCAGGGGCACCGGGAGCAATCAGCCCCAGCATTTT.

The rearrangement links TRBV28 to TRBJ2-1; 7 bases align to TRBD2. In germline, CDR1 is MDHEN, CDR2 SYDVKM. V trimming: 8 bases; J trimming: 0 bases; junction bases outside the gene matches: 7. The CDR3 contains 15 residues. The chain's CDR3 is CASGSLAASYNEQFF. CDR3 bases: TGTGCCAGCGGTTCGCTAGCGGCCTCCTACAATGAGCAGTTCTTC.

The chain carries TRBV29-1 and TRBJ2-7; D may be TRBD1 (6 bases). CDR1 and CDR2 from the germline V gene are SQVTM and ANQGSEA. CDR3 size: 12 residues. Between the trimmed V and J ends, which lost 3 bases and 5 bases, there was a span of 11 bases. CDR3 DNA sequence: TGCAGCGTTGATAGTACAGGGAACGAGCAGTACTTC. Amino acids: CSVDSTGNEQYF.

This clone was counted between two and nine times. This chain joins TRBV6-5 and TRBJ1-1; 8 nucleotides match TRBD1. Germline values: CDR1 MNHEY, CDR2 SVGAGI. This CDR3 contains 14 residues. V lost 5 bases, J lost 2 bases, and 4 bases stayed unmatched. CDR3 residues: CASSQTGANTEAFF. The DNA of the CDR3 is TGTGCCAGCAGTCAGACAGGGGCCAACACTGAAGCTTTCTTT.

The J gene is TRBJ2-7, the V gene TRBV25-1; 13 nucleotides agree with TRBD2. The CDR3 consists of 16 residues. Per germline, CDR1 MGHDK and CDR2 SYGVNS. V shed 4 bases and J 2 bases; nucleotides not matched to a gene: 5. The DNA for the CDR3 is TGTGCCAGCAGTGTGGGGGGACTAGCGGGGACCTACGAGCAGTACTTC. Amino acid sequence: CASSVGGLAGTYEQYF.

The chain links TRBV5-1 to TRBJ2-6; D is possibly TRBD1 (6 bases). The CDR3 length is 15 residues. The ends were cut back, 1 base at V and 2 bases at J, with 7 bases in the middle. Germline assignment: CDR1 SGHRS and CDR2 YFSETQ. CDR3 amino acids: CASSLSGAGANVLTF. The CDR3 region has the DNA TGCGCCAGCAGCTTGTCAGGGGCTGGGGCCAACGTCCTGACTTTC. Supplemented by reference TRBV5-1 and TRBJ2-6, the full variable domain reads KAGVTQTPRYLIKTRGQQVTLSCSPISGHRSVSWYQQTPGQGLQFLFEYFSETQRNKGNFPGRFSGRQFSNSRSEMNVSTLELGDSALYLCASSLSGAGANVLTFGAGSRLTVL.

This chain connects TRBV6-1 to TRBJ2-5; maybe TRBD2 (6 bases). Germline V lookup: CDR1 MNHNS, CDR2 SASEGT. The CDR3 is 15 residues long. V was cut by 4 bases and J by 5 bases, with 17 bases left in between. CDR3 region: CASSGGDSAGETQYF. The CDR3 coding sequence is TGTGCCAGCAGTGGGGGGGACTCCGCGGGGGAGACCCAGTACTTC.

This clone was seen only a few times. The J gene is TRBJ2-7, the V gene TRBV7-9; 8 positions match TRBD1. The V segment lost 3 bases and the J segment 2 bases; nucleotides outside the gene matches: 6. This CDR3 is built from 15 residues. Germline assignment: CDR1 SEHNR and CDR2 FQNEAQ (reference sequence). CDR3 nucleotides: TGTGCCAGCAGCTTCAGACAGGGGATTACCTACGAGCAGTACTTC. Translation: CASSFRQGITYEQYF.

The chain employs TRBV7-9 and TRBJ1-5; D is uncertain. Germline V CDR1 and CDR2: SEHNR, FQNEAQ (reference sequence). Trimming removed 4 bases from V and 9 bases from J, with 13 bases in between. The CDR3 is 13 amino acids. The CDR3 coding sequence is TGTGCCAGCAGCTCCGAGGGAGGCAGGCCCCAGCATTTT. Translating gives CASSSEGGRPQHF.

The genes are TRBV11-2 and TRBJ1-1; D ambiguous. Trimming pared 4 bases from V and 5 bases from J, leaving 8 bases between. Looked up from germline, CDR1 is SGHAT and CDR2 is FQNNGV. This CDR3 is built from 12 residues. The CDR3 DNA follows: TGTGCCAGCAGCTCGTCACGGACTGAAGCTTTCTTT. Translating it yields CASSSSRTEAFF.

J is TRBJ2-7 and V is TRBV6-5, with D unresolved. The V and J ends lost 5 bases and 3 bases respectively, with 17 bases between them. From germline, CDR1 is MNHEY and CDR2 SVGAGI. CDR3 size: 15 residues. The CDR3 DNA is TGTGCCAGCAGTCCACCTTTGGGCCCCAACTACGAGCAGTACTTC. Protein: CASSPPLGPNYEQYF.

The CDR3 sequence is CASSPGQGWTGELFF. The CDR3 coding sequence is TGTGCCAGCAGCCCCGGACAGGGGTGGACCGGGGAGCTGTTTTTT. The chain employs TRBV5-5 and TRBJ2-2; 9 nucleotides agree with TRBD1. Germline assignment: CDR1 SGHKS and CDR2 YYEKEE (reference sequence). V lost 4 bases and J lost 5; bases outside the gene matches: 6. The CDR3 loop spans 15 amino acids.

The chain uses TRBV13 and TRBJ2-1; D perhaps matches TRBD1 (6 bases). The V and J ends lost 7 bases and 8 bases respectively, with 12 bases between them. Germline V gene lookup returns CDR1 PRHDT and CDR2 FYEKMQ (reference sequence). The CDR3 loop spans 12 amino acids. In nucleotides, the CDR3 is TGTGCCAGCACCAAGAGGGGGTATGAGCAGTTCTTC. It codes for CASTKRGYEQFF. Full variable domain (outside the CDR3, taken from reference TRBV13 and TRBJ2-1): AAGVIQSPRHLIKEKRETATLKCYPIPRHDTVYWYQQGPGQDPQFLISFYEKMQSDKGSIPDRFSAQQFSDYHSELNMSSLELGDSALYFCASTKRGYEQFFGPGTRLTVL.

The chain employs TRBV4-1 and TRBJ2-1; 7 positions agree with TRBD1. Germline trimming cut 0 bases from V and 4 bases from J; bases unmatched to any gene: 6. The length of the CDR3 is 16 residues. Germline V gives CDR1 MGHRA, CDR2 YSYEKL. The CDR3: CASSQDRTGQYNEQFF. CDR3 DNA: TGCGCCAGCAGCCAAGACCGGACAGGCCAATACAATGAGCAGTTCTTC.

The gene calls are TRBV13 and TRBJ2-2; D remains unclear. Trimming stripped 3 bases from V and 0 bases from J, with 8 bases between. The V gene's germline CDR1 is PRHDT and CDR2 FYEKMQ (reference sequence). The CDR3 length is 15 residues. As DNA, the CDR3 is TGTGCCAGCAGCTTTGCACAGACGAACACCGGGGAGCTGTTTTTT. The encoded protein is CASSFAQTNTGELFF.

The V gene is TRBV9, the J gene TRBJ2-3; 10 bases are a match to TRBD1. Trimming took 4 bases from V and 6 from J; bases not matched to a gene: 11. The V gene's germline CDR1 is SGDLS and CDR2 YYNGEE. The length of the CDR3 is 16 residues. The DNA for the CDR3 is TGTGCCAGCAGCCCACGGACAGGGGGAAATAGGGATACGCAGTATTTT. Translation: CASSPRTGGNRDTQYF.

The V gene is TRBV6-1, the J gene TRBJ2-2, with D possibly TRBD1 on 5 matching bases. Trimming cost V 6 bases and J 0 bases, with 11 bases left between them. Looked up from germline, CDR1 is MNHNS and CDR2 is SASEGT. This CDR3 region has 15 residues. In DNA, the CDR3 is TGTGCCAGCAGGGCGACAGCCGCGAACACCGGGGAGCTGTTTTTT. Its protein product is CASRATAANTGELFF.

The chain recombines TRBV18 with TRBJ1-6; maybe TRBD1 (5 bases). The CDR3 spans 15 residues. Germline lookup yields CDR1 KGHSH and CDR2 LQKENI. V was trimmed by 0 bases and J by 5 bases, leaving 8 bases between them. CDR3 in amino acids: CASSPPGGNNSPLHF. The CDR3, as DNA: TGTGCCAGCTCACCACCGGGGGGTAATAATTCACCCCTCCACTTT. Using reference TRBV18 and TRBJ1-6 for the parts outside the CDR3, the full variable domain is NAGVMQNPRHLVRRRGQEARLRCSPMKGHSHVYWYRQLPEEGLKFMVYLQKENIIDESGMPKERFSAEFPKEGPSILRIQQVVRGDSAAYFCASSPPGGNNSPLHFGNGTRLTVT.

This clone was observed a single time. The chain joins TRBV5-6 to TRBJ2-2, with 8 bases lining up with TRBD1. The length of the CDR3 is 16 residues. After removal of 1 base from V and 1 base from J, the junction contained 3 bases not matched to a gene. Looked up from germline, CDR1 is SGHDT and CDR2 is YYEEEE. CDR3 in DNA: TGTGCCAGCAGCTTGAGTGGGACAGGGAACACCGGGGAGCTGTTTTTT. Translating it yields CASSLSGTGNTGELFF.

The table lists this clone with a few counts. The chain recombines TRBV19 with TRBJ1-1; 7 bases are a match to TRBD1. Per the germline V gene, CDR1 is LNHDA and CDR2 is SQIVND (reference sequence). The CDR3 has 15 residues. Trimming cost V 2 bases and J 5 bases; bases outside gene matches: 8. Here the CDR3 DNA reads TGTGCCAGTAGTATACCCCGACAGGGTGGGACTGAAGCTTTCTTT. Translated: CASSIPRQGGTEAFF.

The CDR3 DNA reads TGCGCCAGCAGCGACGGACAGGGCTCCTACGAGCAGTACTTC. Protein sequence: CASSDGQGSYEQYF. The V call is TRBV5-1, the J call TRBJ2-7; 8 bases are a match to TRBD1. V trimming: 4 bases; J trimming: 0 bases; junction bases outside the gene matches: 3. The germline CDR1 and CDR2 sequences are SGHRS and YFSETQ. The CDR3 has 14 residues.

The chain links TRBV18 to TRBJ1-6, with D hard to call. Deletions cut 3 bases from V and 5 bases from J, with 17 bases between. Germline V gene sequence: CDR1 KGHSH, CDR2 LQKENI. This CDR3 contains 17 residues. The CDR3 region is CASSPNEGLANNSPLHF. CDR3 bases: TGTGCCAGCTCACCTAACGAGGGATTAGCTAATAATTCACCCCTCCACTTT.

This rearrangement joins TRBV11-2 to TRBJ2-3; D may be TRBD2 (6 bases). This CDR3 spans 19 amino acids. Germline V gene data show CDR1 as SGHAT and CDR2 as FQNNGV. V dropped 0 bases and J dropped 0 bases, with 19 bases sitting between them. The CDR3 DNA is TGTGCCAGCAGCTTAGATCGGGGAGGCGCGGGTTATAGCACAGATACGCAGTATTTT. Translating it yields CASSLDRGGAGYSTDTQYF.

The V call is TRBV28, the J call TRBJ2-7; TRBD2 agrees at 8 bases. CDR3 length: 14 residues. The V segment lost 7 bases and the J segment 4 bases; nucleotides outside the gene matches: 9. Germline V gives CDR1 MDHEN, CDR2 SYDVKM. The CDR3 region is CASTEGTRRYEQYF. The CDR3 DNA follows: TGTGCCAGCACCGAGGGGACTAGGAGATACGAGCAGTACTTC.